The clone carrying this T cell receptor (beta chain) was counted at least ten times. Amplification targeted TCR beta CDR3 regions from RNA transcripts. TCR CDR3 underwent first-round RT-PCR with the HTBI primer set. Using its own MiXCR run on the multiplex PCR reads, TCRdb lists one record per CDR3 protein. This sample has over 150,000 distinct CDR3 sequences, with about a sixth found just once. The data belong to a study of T cells in Graves' hyperthyroidism and ophthalmopathy. Trimming stripped 6 bases from V and 6 bases from J, with 7 bases between. The CDR3 consists of 11 residues. Material: blood. The V call is TRBV12-3 or TRBV12-4, the J call TRBJ2-3; D unresolved. The sequence was collected from a woman aged 50 to 60 with Graves' hyperthyroidism. DNA of the CDR3: TGTGCCAGCAGCAAGTCGGATACGCAGTATTTT. Amino acid sequence: CASSKSDTQYF.